This is a list of T cell receptor beta chains from one sample in a study of CXCR3-negative and CXCR3-positive naive CD8 T cells. From the 5' RACE reads, TCRdb lists one entry per CDR3 protein and no DNA. Its clone listing holds some 130,000 distinct CDR3 sequences. The sequencing input was naive CXCR3+ CD8+ T cells from blood. These receptors were taken from a human donor in good health. Some clones in this sample may be carry-over from other donors' samples. Each CDR3 is given with its conserved first and last residue.

v_gene	j_gene	CDR3aa
TRBV7-9	TRBJ1-1	CASSLQGRDTEAFF
TRBV28	TRBJ2-2	CASSYRLAGSTGELFF
TRBV19	TRBJ2-1	CASSISPGNEQFF
TRBV2	TRBJ2-1	CASSGQLGDRGHSYNEQFF
TRBV7-8	TRBJ2-1	CASSPRGASGNEQFF
TRBV29-1	TRBJ2-1	CSAERGAPYEQFF
TRBV27	TRBJ2-1	CASSPWEAGGPSQFF
TRBV7-6	TRBJ2-5	CASSSAGTSGPVGQETQYF
TRBV7-6	TRBJ2-7	CASSQRTSLAGSYEQYF
TRBV18	TRBJ2-1	CASSPGTSYNEQFF
TRBV6-5	TRBJ2-1	CASSSGTSGTVEDNGQFF
TRBV7-2	TRBJ2-7	CASSSLAGPYEQYF
TRBV7-6	TRBJ2-1	CASSLSGGTHSYNEQFF
TRBV29-1	TRBJ2-1	CSVEGNNEQFF
TRBV6-2/TRBV6-3	TRBJ2-4	CASSYSRQDQAKNIQYF
TRBV12-3/TRBV12-4	TRBJ2-1	CASSLALWDRYGEQFF
TRBV6-6	TRBJ1-6	CASKEGNNSPLHF
TRBV19	TRBJ2-7	CASTAGTGAYEQYF
TRBV20-1	TRBJ1-2	CSASPATGDGYTF
TRBV19	TRBJ1-5	CASTSGWAGNQPQHF
TRBV28	TRBJ2-5	CASSLEGGEPQETQYF
TRBV6-4	TRBJ1-2	CASSDHGRGVDRYTF
TRBV29-1	TRBJ2-3	CSAPGQGTDTQYF